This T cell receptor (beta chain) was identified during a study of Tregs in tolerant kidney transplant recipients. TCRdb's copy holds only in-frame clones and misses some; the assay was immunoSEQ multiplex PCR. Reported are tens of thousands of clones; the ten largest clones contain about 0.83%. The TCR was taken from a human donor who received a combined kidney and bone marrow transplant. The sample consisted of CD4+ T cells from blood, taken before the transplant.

The sequenced part of the CDR3 DNA is TGTGCCAGCACTAGCCGGGGGGCGTCATACAATGAG. This sequence encodes CASTSRGASYNE. In full, the CDR3 is CASTSRGASYNEQFF. This chain connects TRBV2 to TRBJ2-1; the D gene is possibly TRBD2 (7 bases). The CDR3 is cut off 3 residues early in the read; its end comes from the germline J gene. The CDR3 sequence is 15 residues long. V gave up 7 bases and J gave up 4 bases, with 17 bases separating them. Germline V gene sequence: CDR1 SNHLY, CDR2 FYNNEI. Full variable domain (rest looked up from reference TRBV2 and TRBJ2-1): EPEVTQTPSHQVTQMGQEVILRCVPISNHLYFYWYRQILGQKVEFLVSFYNNEISEKSEIFDDQFSVERPDGSNFTLKIRSTKLEDSAMYFCASTSRGASYNEQFFGPGTRLTVL.